This T cell receptor (beta chain) was profiled in a study of cytotoxic CD8 clonotypes in ibrutinib-treated CLL. Study-level information: Patients gave response samples after a median around twelve months of treatment, range 6 to 36. The sample average was approximately 250,000 productive templates and 94,082 productive rearrangements.

CDR1 GTSNPN and CDR2 SVGIG come from the germline V gene (reference sequence). The length of the CDR3 is 14 residues. V lost 5 bases to trimming and J lost 9 bases, with 20 bases between them. Deep sequencing aimed at 1 in 200,000 to 1 in 1 million T cells' resolution. TCRdb keeps only in-frame clones here, not all; method: immunoSEQ multiplex PCR. This table holds about 130,000 clones, approximately 80% found once. With cryopreserved PBMCs as the source, around 1.9 micrograms of genomic DNA went to TCR beta libraries. The receptor was isolated from a human donor with chronic lymphocytic leukemia. Source: PBMCs, taken after 24 months of ibrutinib treatment. The rearrangement uses TRBV30 and TRBJ2-4; D could derive from TRBD1 or TRBD2 (6 bases each). The CDR3 DNA reads as TGTGCCTGGCGAAATCCCTGGGGGGCGGGCATTCAGTACTTC. It encodes CAWRNPWGAGIQYF.